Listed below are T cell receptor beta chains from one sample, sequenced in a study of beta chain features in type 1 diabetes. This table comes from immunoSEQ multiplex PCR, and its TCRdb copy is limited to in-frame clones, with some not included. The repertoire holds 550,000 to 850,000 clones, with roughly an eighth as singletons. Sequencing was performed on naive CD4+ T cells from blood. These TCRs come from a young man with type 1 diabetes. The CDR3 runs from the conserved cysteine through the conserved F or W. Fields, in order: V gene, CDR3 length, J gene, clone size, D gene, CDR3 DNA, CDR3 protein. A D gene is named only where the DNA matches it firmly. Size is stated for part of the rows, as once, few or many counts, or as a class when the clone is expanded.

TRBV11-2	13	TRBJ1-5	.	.	TGTGCCAGCAGCTTATACAGCGGTCAGCCCCAGCATTTT	CASSLYSGQPQHF
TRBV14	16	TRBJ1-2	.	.	TGTGCCAGCAGCCAAGAGAACCCCTACACAGACTATGGCTACACCTTC	CASSQENPYTDYGYTF
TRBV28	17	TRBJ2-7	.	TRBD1	TGTGCCAGCAGGGGACAGGGATCTTTAGGGTCGAGGAACGAGCAGTACTTC	CASRGQGSLGSRNEQYF
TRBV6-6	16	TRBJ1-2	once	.	TGTGCCAGCAGTTACTCGATGGAGGGGGGAGACTATGGCTACACCTTC	CASSYSMEGGDYGYTF
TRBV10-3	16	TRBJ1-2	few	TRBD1	TGTGCCATCAGGGAGCCGGGACAGGGGGCAAACTATGGCTACACCTTC	CAIREPGQGANYGYTF
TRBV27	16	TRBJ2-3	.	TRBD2	TGTGCCAGCAGTTTATCGGCTAGCGGGGGAATCTATACGCAGTATTTT	CASSLSASGGIYTQYF
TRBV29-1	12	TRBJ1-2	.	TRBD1	TGCAGCGTTGAAGGACAGGGTTATGGCTACACCTTC	CSVEGQGYGYTF
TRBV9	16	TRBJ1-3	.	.	TGTGCCAGCAGTTCCCGCTTGGGGGGTACTGGAAACACCATATATTTT	CASSSRLGGTGNTIYF
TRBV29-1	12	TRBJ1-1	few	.	TGCAGCGTTTATTCTAGGGACACTGAAGCTTTCTTT	CSVYSRDTEAFF
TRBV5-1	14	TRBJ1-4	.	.	TGCGCCAGCAGCTTGCAGGCCTCGGGGGAAAAACTGTTTTTT	CASSLQASGEKLFF
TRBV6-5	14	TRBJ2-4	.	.	TGTGCCAGCAGTTACAGGGATCCCAAAAACATTCAGTACTTC	CASSYRDPKNIQYF
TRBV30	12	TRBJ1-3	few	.	TGTGCCTGGAGTAGAGGGGGAAACACCATATATTTT	CAWSRGGNTIYF
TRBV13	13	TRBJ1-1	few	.	TGTGCCAGCAGCTTAACACGATACACTGAAGCTTTCTTT	CASSLTRYTEAFF
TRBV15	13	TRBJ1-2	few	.	TGTGCCACCAGCAGAGATCTTACAGAAGGCTACACCTTC	CATSRDLTEGYTF
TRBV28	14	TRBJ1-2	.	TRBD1	TGTGCCAGCAGTTTAGGGGACAGGGTTAGCGGCTACACCTTC	CASSLGDRVSGYTF
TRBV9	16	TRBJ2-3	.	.	TGTGCCAGCAGCGTAGAGAGCGGACTGGGGGATTCTACGCAGTATTTT	CASSVESGLGDSTQYF
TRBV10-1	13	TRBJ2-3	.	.	TGCGCCAGCAGTGACAGTAACACAGATACGCAGTATTTT	CASSDSNTDTQYF
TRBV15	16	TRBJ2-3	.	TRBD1	TGTGCCACCAGCGGATCATCCGGGACAGTCACAGATACGCAGTATTTT	CATSGSSGTVTDTQYF
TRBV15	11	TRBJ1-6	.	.	TGTGCCACCAGCGGTAATTCACCCCTCCACTTT	CATSGNSPLHF
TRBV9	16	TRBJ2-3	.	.	TGTGCCAGCAGCGTAGGGGCAGCGACTGGCACAGATACGCAGTATTTT	CASSVGAATGTDTQYF
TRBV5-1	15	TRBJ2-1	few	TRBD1	TGCGCCAGCAGCAAGACAGGGAGCTCCTACAATGAGCAGTTCTTC	CASSKTGSSYNEQFF
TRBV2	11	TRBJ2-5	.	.	TGTGCCAGCAAGTTACAAGAGACCCAGTACTTC	CASKLQETQYF
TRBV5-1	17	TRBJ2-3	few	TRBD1	TGCGCCAGCAGCTTGGCAACCGGGACAGGGTCTTCAGATACGCAGTATTTT	CASSLATGTGSSDTQYF
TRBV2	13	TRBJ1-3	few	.	TGTGCCAGCACGTCGTCGGCTGGAAACACCATATATTTT	CASTSSAGNTIYF
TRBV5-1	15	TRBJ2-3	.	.	TGCGCCAGCAGCTTGGGGGAATCACGCGGCGGTACGCAGTATTTT	CASSLGESRGGTQYF
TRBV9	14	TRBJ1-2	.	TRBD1	TGTGCCAGCAGCGTGGACAGGGGGAACTATGGCTACACCTTC	CASSVDRGNYGYTF
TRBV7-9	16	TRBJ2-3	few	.	TGTGCCAGCAGCCCCCGAGGTTTAGACCCCACAGATACGCAGTATTTT	CASSPRGLDPTDTQYF
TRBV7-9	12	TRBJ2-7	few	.	TGTGCCAGCAGCTCTAGGACGGAAGAGCAGTACTTC	CASSSRTEEQYF
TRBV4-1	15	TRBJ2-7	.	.	TGCGCCAGCAGCCAAGATTGGCCTACAGTCTACGAGCAGTACTTC	CASSQDWPTVYEQYF
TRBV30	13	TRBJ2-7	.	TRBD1	TGTGCCTGGAGTGTACAGGGGGACTACGAGCAGTACTTC	CAWSVQGDYEQYF
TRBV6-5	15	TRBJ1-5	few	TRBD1	TGTGCCAGCAGTCCACAGGGGTCCCCCTATCAGCCCCAGCATTTT	CASSPQGSPYQPQHF
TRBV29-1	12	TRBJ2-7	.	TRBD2	TGCAGCGTTGTCGGGGGAGGGGACGAGCAGTACTTC	CSVVGGGDEQYF
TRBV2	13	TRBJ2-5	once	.	TGTGCCAGCAGTGAGAGGGAGGTAGAGACCCAGTACTTC	CASSEREVETQYF
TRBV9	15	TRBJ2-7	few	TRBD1	TGTGCCAGCAGCCCCCTTGGACAGGGTTATTACGAGCAGTACTTC	CASSPLGQGYYEQYF
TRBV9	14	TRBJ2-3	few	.	TGTGCCAGCAGCACGCGGGGAGGCACAGATACGCAGTATTTT	CASSTRGGTDTQYF
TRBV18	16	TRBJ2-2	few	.	TGTGCCAGCTCACCACGCGTAGGGGCGAACACCGGGGAGCTGTTTTTT	CASSPRVGANTGELFF
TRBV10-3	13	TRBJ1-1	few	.	TGTGCCATCAGTGAGAACGGGGACACTGAAGCTTTCTTT	CAISENGDTEAFF
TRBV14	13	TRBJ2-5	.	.	TGTGCCAGCAGCCAAGAATGGGGAGAGACCCAGTACTTC	CASSQEWGETQYF
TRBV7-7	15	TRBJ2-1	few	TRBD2	TGTGCCAGCAGCCCTAGTAGCGGGGGCCCCGGGGAGCAGTTCTTC	CASSPSSGGPGEQFF
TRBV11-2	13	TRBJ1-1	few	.	TGTGCCAGCAGCTTAGACGGAGACACTGAAGCTTTCTTT	CASSLDGDTEAFF
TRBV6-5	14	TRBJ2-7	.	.	TGTGCCAGCAGTTATTCGGGGAAAACCTACGAGCAGTACTTC	CASSYSGKTYEQYF
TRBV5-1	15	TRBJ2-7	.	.	TGCGCCAGCAGCTTGGCCGGGGCTGGTCCTTACGAGCAGTACTTC	CASSLAGAGPYEQYF
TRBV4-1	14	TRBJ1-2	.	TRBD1	TGCGCCAGCAGCCAAGAGGGACAGGCCTATGGCTACACCTTC	CASSQEGQAYGYTF